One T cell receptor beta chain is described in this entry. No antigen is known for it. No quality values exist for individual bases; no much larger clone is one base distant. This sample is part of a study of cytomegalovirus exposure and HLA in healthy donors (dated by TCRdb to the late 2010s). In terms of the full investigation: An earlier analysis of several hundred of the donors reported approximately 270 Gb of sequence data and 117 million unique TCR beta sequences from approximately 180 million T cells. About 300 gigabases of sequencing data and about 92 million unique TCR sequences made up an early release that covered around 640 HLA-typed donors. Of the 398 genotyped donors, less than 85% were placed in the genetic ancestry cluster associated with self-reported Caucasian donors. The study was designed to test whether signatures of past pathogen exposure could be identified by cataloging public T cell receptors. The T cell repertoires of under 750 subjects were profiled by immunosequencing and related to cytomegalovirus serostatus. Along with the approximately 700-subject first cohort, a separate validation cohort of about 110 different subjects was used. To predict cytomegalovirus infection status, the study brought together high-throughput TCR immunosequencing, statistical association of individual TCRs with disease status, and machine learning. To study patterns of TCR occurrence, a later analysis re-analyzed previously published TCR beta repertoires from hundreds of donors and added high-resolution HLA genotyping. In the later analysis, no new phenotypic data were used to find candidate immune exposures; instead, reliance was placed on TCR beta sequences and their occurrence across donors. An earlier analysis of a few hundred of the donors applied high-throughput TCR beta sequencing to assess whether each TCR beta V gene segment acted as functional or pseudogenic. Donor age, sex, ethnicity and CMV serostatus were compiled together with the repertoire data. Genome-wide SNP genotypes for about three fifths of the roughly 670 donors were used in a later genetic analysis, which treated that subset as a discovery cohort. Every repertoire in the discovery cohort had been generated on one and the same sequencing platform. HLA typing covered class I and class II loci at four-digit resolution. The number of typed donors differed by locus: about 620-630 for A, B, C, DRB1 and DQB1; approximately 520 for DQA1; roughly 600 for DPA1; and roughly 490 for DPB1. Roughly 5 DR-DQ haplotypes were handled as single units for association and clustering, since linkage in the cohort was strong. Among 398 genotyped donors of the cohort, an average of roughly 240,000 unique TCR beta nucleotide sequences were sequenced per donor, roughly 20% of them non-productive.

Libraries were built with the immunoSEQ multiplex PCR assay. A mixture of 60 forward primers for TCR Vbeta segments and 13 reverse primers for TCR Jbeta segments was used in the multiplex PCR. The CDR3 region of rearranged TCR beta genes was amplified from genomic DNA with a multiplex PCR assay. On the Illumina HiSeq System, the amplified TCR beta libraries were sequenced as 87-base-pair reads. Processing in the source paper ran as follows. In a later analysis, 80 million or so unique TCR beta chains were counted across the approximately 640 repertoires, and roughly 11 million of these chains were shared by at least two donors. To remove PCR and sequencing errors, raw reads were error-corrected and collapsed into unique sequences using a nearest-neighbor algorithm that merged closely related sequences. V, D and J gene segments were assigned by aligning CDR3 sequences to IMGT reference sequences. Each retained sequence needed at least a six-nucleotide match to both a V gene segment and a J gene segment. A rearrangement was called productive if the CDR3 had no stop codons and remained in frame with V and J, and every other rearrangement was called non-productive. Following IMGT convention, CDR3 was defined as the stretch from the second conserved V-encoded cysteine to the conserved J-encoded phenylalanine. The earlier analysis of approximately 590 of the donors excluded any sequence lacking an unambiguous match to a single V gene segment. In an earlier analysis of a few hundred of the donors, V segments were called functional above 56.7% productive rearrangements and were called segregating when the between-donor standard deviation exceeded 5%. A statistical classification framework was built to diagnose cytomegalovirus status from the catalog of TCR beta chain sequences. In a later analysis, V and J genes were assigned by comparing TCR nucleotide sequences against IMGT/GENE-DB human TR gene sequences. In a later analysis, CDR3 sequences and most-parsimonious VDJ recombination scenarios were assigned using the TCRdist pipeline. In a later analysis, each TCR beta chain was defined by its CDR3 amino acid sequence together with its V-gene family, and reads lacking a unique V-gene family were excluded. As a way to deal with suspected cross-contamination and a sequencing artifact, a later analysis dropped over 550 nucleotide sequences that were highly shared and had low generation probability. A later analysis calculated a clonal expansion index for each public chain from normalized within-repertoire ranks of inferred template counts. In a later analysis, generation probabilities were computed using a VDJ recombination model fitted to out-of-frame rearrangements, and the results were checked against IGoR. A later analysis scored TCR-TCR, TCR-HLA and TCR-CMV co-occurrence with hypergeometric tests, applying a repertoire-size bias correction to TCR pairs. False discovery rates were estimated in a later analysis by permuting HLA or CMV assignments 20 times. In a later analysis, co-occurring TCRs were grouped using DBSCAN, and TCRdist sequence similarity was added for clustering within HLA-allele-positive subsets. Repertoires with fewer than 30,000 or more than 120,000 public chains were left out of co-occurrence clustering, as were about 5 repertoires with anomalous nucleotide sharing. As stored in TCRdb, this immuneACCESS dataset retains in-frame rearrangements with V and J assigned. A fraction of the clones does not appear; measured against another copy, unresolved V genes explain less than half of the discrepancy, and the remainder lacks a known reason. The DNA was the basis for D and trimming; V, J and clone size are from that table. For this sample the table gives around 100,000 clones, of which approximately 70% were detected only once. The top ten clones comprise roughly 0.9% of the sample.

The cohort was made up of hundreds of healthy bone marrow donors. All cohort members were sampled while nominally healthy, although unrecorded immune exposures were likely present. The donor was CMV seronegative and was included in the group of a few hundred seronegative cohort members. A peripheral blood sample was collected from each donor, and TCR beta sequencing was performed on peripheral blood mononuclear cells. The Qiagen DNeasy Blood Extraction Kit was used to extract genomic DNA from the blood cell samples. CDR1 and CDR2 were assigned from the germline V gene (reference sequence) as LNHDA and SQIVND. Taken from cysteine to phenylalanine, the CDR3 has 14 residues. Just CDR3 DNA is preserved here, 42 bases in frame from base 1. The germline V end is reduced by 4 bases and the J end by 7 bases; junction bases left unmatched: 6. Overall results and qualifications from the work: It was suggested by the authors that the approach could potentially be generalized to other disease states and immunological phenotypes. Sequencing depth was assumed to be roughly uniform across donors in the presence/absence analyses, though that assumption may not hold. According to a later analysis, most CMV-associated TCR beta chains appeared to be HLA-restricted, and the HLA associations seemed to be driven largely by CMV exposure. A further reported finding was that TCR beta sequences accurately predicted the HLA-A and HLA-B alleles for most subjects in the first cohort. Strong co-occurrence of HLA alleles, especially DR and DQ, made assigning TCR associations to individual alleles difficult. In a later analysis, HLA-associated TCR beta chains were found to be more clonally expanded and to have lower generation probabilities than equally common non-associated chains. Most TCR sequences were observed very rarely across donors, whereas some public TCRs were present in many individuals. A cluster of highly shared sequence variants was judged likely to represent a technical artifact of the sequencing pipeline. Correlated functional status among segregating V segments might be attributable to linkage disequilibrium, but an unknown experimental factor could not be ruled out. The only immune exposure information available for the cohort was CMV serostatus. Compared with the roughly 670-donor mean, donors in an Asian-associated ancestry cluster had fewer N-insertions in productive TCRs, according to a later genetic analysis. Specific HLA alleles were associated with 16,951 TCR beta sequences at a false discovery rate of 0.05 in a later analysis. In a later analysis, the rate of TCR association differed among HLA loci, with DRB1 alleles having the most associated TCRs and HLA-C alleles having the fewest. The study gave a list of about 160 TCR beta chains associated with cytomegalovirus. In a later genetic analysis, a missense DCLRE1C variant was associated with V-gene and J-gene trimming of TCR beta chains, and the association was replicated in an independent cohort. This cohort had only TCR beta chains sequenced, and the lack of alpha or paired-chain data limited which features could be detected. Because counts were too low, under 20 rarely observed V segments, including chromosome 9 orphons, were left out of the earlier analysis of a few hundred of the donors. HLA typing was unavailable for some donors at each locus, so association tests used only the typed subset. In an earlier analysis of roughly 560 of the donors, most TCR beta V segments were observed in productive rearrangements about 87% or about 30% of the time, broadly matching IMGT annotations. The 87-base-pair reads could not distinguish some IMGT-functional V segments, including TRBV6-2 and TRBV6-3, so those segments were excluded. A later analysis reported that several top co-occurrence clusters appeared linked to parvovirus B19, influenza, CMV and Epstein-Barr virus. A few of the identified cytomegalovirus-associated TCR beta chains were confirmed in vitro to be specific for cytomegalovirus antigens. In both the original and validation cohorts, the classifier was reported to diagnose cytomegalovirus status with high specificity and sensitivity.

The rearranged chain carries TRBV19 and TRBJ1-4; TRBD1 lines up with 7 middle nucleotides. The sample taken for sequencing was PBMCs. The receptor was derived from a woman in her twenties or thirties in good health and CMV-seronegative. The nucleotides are TGTGCCAGTAGTAGAGGGGGCTCGGGTGAAAAACTGTTTTTT. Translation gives CASSRGGSGEKLFF.